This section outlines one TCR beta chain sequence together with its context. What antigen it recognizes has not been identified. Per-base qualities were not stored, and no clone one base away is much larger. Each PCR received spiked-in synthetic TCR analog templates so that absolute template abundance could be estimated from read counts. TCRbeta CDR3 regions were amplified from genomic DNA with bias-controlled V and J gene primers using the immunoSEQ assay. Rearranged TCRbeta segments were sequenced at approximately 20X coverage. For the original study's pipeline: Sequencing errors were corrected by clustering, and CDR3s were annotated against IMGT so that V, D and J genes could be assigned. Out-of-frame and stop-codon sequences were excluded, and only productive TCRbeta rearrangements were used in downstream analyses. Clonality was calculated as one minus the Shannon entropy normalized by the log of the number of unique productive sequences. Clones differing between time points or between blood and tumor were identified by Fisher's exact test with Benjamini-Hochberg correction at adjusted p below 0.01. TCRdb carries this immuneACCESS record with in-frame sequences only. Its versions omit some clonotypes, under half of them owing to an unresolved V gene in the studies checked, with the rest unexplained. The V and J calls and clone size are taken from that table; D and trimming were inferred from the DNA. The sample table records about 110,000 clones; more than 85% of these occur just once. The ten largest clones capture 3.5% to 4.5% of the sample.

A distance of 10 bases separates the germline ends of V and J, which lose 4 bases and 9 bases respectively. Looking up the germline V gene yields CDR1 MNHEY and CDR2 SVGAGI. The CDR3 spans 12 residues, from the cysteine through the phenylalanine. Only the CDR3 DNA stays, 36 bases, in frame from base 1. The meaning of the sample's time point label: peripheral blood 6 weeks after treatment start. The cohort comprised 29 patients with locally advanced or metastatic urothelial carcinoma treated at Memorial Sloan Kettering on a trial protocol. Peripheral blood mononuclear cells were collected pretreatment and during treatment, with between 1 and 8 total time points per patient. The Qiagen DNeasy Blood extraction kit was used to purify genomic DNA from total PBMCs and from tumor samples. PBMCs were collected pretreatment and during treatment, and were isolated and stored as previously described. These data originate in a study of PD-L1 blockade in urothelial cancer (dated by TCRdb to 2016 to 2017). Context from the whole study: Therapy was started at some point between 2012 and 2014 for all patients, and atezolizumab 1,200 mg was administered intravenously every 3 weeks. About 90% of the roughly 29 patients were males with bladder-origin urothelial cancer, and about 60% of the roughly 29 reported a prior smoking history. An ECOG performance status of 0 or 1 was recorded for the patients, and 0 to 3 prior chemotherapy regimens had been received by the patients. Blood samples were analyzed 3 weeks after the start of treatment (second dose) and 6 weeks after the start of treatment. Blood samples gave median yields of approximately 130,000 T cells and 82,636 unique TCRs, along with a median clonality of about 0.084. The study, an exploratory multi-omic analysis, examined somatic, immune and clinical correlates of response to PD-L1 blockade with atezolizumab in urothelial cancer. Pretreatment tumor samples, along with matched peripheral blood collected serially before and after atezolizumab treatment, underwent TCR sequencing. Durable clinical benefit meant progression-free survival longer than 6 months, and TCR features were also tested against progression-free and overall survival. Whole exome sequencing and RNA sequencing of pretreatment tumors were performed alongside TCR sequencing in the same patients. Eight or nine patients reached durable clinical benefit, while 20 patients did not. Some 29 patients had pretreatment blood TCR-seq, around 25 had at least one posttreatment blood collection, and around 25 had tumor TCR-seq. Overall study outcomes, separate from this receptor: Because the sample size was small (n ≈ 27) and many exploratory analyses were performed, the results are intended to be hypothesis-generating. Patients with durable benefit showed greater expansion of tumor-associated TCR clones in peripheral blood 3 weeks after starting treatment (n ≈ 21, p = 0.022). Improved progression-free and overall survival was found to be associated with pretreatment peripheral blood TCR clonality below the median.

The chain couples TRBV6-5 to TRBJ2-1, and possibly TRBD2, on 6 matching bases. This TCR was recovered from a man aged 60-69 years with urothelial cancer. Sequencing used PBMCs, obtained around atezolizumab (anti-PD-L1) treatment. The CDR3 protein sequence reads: CASSWPGAEQFF. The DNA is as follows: TGTGCCAGCAGTTGGCCGGGAGCTGAGCAGTTCTTC.